Below, 8 T cell receptor beta chains from the same sample are listed, as sequenced in a study of T cells in Graves' hyperthyroidism and ophthalmopathy. Researchers amplified the TCR beta CDR3 regions from RNA transcripts. HTBI primers were employed in a first-round RT-PCR of the TCR CDR3. TCRdb ran MiXCR on the multiplex PCR reads and lists one entry per CDR3 protein. The sample comprises 540,000 or so distinct CDR3 sequences, more than 15% of which are singletons, and under 8% rests with the top ten. The specimen sequenced was blood. All receptors come from a woman in her twenties or thirties with Graves' hyperthyroidism.

This clonotype was observed many times. V gene TRBV5-6 combines with J gene TRBJ1-1, with TRBD1 identical over 8 bases. Germline CDR1 reads SGHDT; CDR2 reads YYEEEE. The CDR3 has 13 amino acids. The V gene end was trimmed by 0 bases and the J gene end by 10 bases; junction bases not matched to a gene: 5. The CDR3 region is CASSLEQGVRAFF. CDR3 DNA sequence: TGTGCCAGCAGCTTGGAACAGGGGGTTCGAGCTTTCTTT.

This clonotype occurred a few times. The V call is TRBV7-3, the J call TRBJ2-1; possible D gene TRBD2, 6 bases. In germline, CDR1 is SGHTA, CDR2 FQGTGA. CDR3 length: 15 residues. V gave up 5 bases and J gave up 6 bases, with 17 bases separating them. CDR3 nucleotide sequence: TGTGCCAGCAGCCCACGAGCGGGCTCGGGCAATGAGCAGTTCTTC. The encoded protein is CASSPRAGSGNEQFF.

This clonotype was seen ten or more times. This chain connects TRBV3-1 to TRBJ2-3, with TRBD2 matching 12 bases. The V gene end was trimmed by 0 bases and the J gene end by 6 bases; junction bases not matched to a gene: 7. This CDR3 spans 17 amino acids. The V gene's germline CDR1 is LGHDT and CDR2 YNNKEL (reference sequence). CDR3 coding DNA: TGTGCCAGCAGCCAAGACCTAGCGGGAGGGCCCAGGGATACGCAGTATTTT. Translated, it gives CASSQDLAGGPRDTQYF.

This clonotype was seen a handful of times. The chain joins TRBV4-1 to TRBJ2-1, with TRBD2 identical over 11 bases. This CDR3 region has 15 residues. Germline V gives CDR1 MGHRA, CDR2 YSYEKL. Unmatched junction bases numbered 9, after V lost 7 bases and J lost 7 bases. CDR3 nucleotide sequence: TGCGCCAGCACCAAAGGGTCTAGCGGGAGGAATGAGCAGTTCTTC. It is translated as CASTKGSSGRNEQFF.

This clonotype occurred many times. This sequence joins TRBV27 and TRBJ1-5, with TRBD1 as a possible D gene (5 bases). Looked up from germline, CDR1 is MNHEY and CDR2 is SMNVEV (reference sequence). Trimming took 7 bases from V and 7 from J, leaving 17 bases between them. The CDR3 extends over 14 amino acids. The CDR3 sequence is CASTRRGPGQPQHF. The CDR3 bases are TGTGCCAGCACCCGAAGGGGTCCCGGCCAGCCCCAGCATTTT.

This clonotype was counted only a few times. The V call is TRBV9, the J call TRBJ2-2, with D possibly matching TRBD1 (5 bases). V lost 4 bases and J 5 bases, leaving 18 bases between the germline ends. This CDR3 has 16 residues. Germline lookup yields CDR1 SGDLS and CDR2 YYNGEE. In DNA form, the CDR3 reads TGTGCCAGCAGCCCCCGACAGTTCTTGGAAACCGGGGAGCTGTTTTTT. Translated, it gives CASSPRQFLETGELFF.

This clonotype was seen at least ten times. V and J are TRBV27 and TRBJ2-1; TRBD2 matches 7 bases. V gave up 10 bases and J gave up 8 bases; unmatched junction bases: 17. The germline CDR1 and CDR2 sequences are MNHEY and SMNVEV (reference sequence). The CDR3 extends over 15 amino acids. The CDR3 nucleotides read TGTGCCACCTTATCCGGGAGCGGGAAGCTATATGAGCAGTTCTTC. Amino acids: CATLSGSGKLYEQFF.

V usage is TRBV7-9 and J usage is TRBJ2-3, with 13 bases matching TRBD2. The trim removed 5 bases at V and 1 base at J, leaving 12 bases unmatched. In germline, CDR1 is SEHNR, CDR2 FQNEAQ (reference sequence). The CDR3 is 19 residues long. The CDR3 region has the DNA TGTGCCAGCAGCCGGACTAGCGGGAGTGAGCGTGAGGGCACAGATACGCAGTATTTT. It yields the protein CASSRTSGSEREGTDTQYF.